A selection of T cell receptor beta chains follows, all from one sample in a study of blood T cell repertoires in COVID-19. The assay was immunoSEQ multiplex PCR, and TCRdb's table has in-frame clones only and misses some. The sample yields approximately 270,000 clones, about nine tenths seen once. The sequenced sample was PBMCs or T cells enriched from blood (not recorded which). These receptors all come from a man in his forties who had recovered from COVID-19. The CDR3 runs from the conserved cysteine through the conserved F or W. The D gene is left open where the match is weak. Size is omitted from some rows. Given values are once, few, many or a class for expanded clones.

NA TRBJ1-2 NA TRBV24-1 CATSDSQGNYGYTF TGTGCCACCAGTGATTCTCAGGGGAACTATGGCTACACCTTC
TRBD2 TRBJ2-7 NA TRBV29-1 CSVALAGFEQYF TGCAGCGTTGCCCTAGCGGGGTTCGAGCAGTACTTC
TRBD1 TRBJ2-7 few TRBV30 CAWDPGQGEQYF TGTGCCTGGGACCCGGGACAGGGCGAGCAGTACTTC
NA TRBJ2-3 NA TRBV28 CASARDLTDTQYF TGTGCCAGCGCCCGGGATTTGACAGATACGCAGTATTTT
NA TRBJ1-6 NA TRBV5-1 CASTVEGYNSPLHF TGCGCCAGCACCGTCGAGGGCTATAATTCACCCCTCCACTTT
TRBD1 TRBJ1-6 NA TRBV3-1/TRBV3-2 CASSHAGGSYNSPLHF TGTGCCAGCAGCCATGCAGGGGGATCCTATAATTCACCCCTCCACTTT
TRBD2 TRBJ2-7 NA TRBV15 CATTSWPSGSDEQYF TGTGCCACCACCTCGTGGCCTAGCGGGAGCGACGAGCAGTACTTC
TRBD1 TRBJ1-4 NA TRBV5-1 CASSFQTGEGEKLFF TGCGCCAGCAGCTTTCAGACAGGGGAGGGTGAAAAACTGTTTTTT
TRBD1 TRBJ2-5 NA TRBV30 CAWSPGQGNQETQYF TGTGCCTGGAGTCCGGGACAGGGTAACCAAGAGACCCAGTACTTC
NA TRBJ2-3 NA TRBV19 CASTHLGGADVKGQYF TGTGCCAGTACCCACCTTGGGGGGGCCGACGTTAAAGGACAGTATTTT
NA TRBJ1-4 NA TRBV5-1 CASSSSGGDEKLFF TGCGCCAGCAGCTCGTCCGGGGGTGATGAAAAACTGTTTTTT
NA TRBJ2-3 NA TRBV27 CASSFPPGDTQYF TGTGCCAGCAGTTTCCCCCCCGGAGATACGCAGTATTTT
TRBD1 TRBJ1-5 NA TRBV10-2 CASTGQGASQPQHF TGCGCCAGCACCGGACAGGGGGCAAGTCAGCCCCAGCATTTT
NA TRBJ2-5 NA TRBV6-1 CASSEWGHIQETQYF TGTGCCAGCAGTGAGTGGGGACATATCCAAGAGACCCAGTACTTC
NA TRBJ2-7 once TRBV19 CASSYRVASYEQYF TGTGCCAGCTCCTACAGGGTGGCATCCTACGAGCAGTACTTC
NA TRBJ1-2 NA TRBV9 CASSNSGVSYGYTF TGTGCCAGCAGCAACTCTGGAGTTTCCTATGGCTACACCTTC
NA TRBJ2-3 NA TRBV5-1 CASSSLAGTADTQYF TGCGCCAGCAGCTCTTTAGCGGGGACAGCAGATACGCAGTATTTT
NA TRBJ1-1 NA TRBV18 CASSPLTGSTEAFF TGTGCCAGCTCACCCCTAACAGGGTCCACTGAAGCTTTCTTT
NA TRBJ1-6 NA TRBV7-2 CASSPTLRGSPLHF TGTGCCAGCAGCCCAACCCTACGTGGTTCACCCCTCCACTTT
NA TRBJ2-7 NA TRBV27 CASSLRVGVHEQYF TGTGCCAGCAGTTTACGGGTCGGCGTCCACGAGCAGTACTTC
TRBD1 TRBJ1-1 NA TRBV6-5 CASRGTANTEAFF TGTGCCAGCAGGGGGACAGCGAACACTGAAGCTTTCTTT
TRBD1 TRBJ2-5 NA TRBV5-4 CASSLDQGAGTQYF TGTGCCAGCAGCTTGGATCAGGGGGCTGGGACCCAGTACTTC
NA TRBJ2-3 NA TRBV30 CAWTSTDTQYF TGTGCCTGGACGTCCACAGATACGCAGTATTTT
NA TRBJ1-1 NA TRBV20-1 CSAKRETEAFF TGCAGTGCAAAGCGGGAGACTGAAGCTTTCTTT
TRBD2 TRBJ2-1 NA TRBV11-2 CASSLGPGRNEQFF TGTGCCAGCAGCCTGGGGCCCGGGAGGAATGAGCAGTTCTTC
TRBD2 TRBJ2-1 NA TRBV11-2 CASSNSLAGGYNEQFF TGTGCCAGCAGTAATTCCCTAGCGGGGGGTTACAATGAGCAGTTCTTC
TRBD1 TRBJ1-5 NA TRBV28 CASSSSRQGQPQHF TGTGCCAGCAGTTCCTCTCGACAGGGCCAGCCCCAGCATTTT
TRBD1 TRBJ1-4 NA TRBV7-6 CASSLAFGQGDEKLFF TGTGCCAGCAGCTTAGCGTTCGGACAGGGAGACGAAAAACTGTTTTTT
TRBD1 TRBJ1-1 once TRBV7-9 CASSPDSGTEEAFF TGTGCCAGCAGCCCCGACTCCGGGACAGAAGAAGCTTTCTTT
NA TRBJ1-1 NA TRBV5-1 CASSPNEGANTEAFF TGCGCCAGCAGCCCTAATGAGGGAGCGAACACTGAAGCTTTCTTT
NA TRBJ2-7 NA TRBV18 CASSRTSPGTDIYEQYF TGTGCCAGCTCACGCACTAGCCCCGGGACGGACATCTACGAGCAGTACTTC
NA TRBJ2-1 NA TRBV28 CASSFQLALPGSYNEQFF TGTGCCAGCAGTTTTCAATTAGCTTTACCTGGCTCCTACAATGAGCAGTTCTTC
NA TRBJ1-5 NA TRBV19 CASGQGAAPGGNQPQHF TGTGCCAGTGGCCAGGGCGCAGCTCCGGGTGGCAATCAGCCCCAGCATTTT
NA TRBJ1-4 once TRBV5-6 CASSSSFAPNEKLFF TGTGCCAGCAGCTCCTCTTTCGCGCCTAATGAAAAACTGTTTTTT
NA TRBJ1-2 NA TRBV6-2/TRBV6-3 CASSSISSGYGYTF TGTGCCAGCAGTTCGATCTCTAGCGGCTATGGCTACACCTTC
TRBD1 TRBJ1-4 NA TRBV15 CATSRDQTGDREKLFF TGTGCCACCAGCAGAGATCAAACAGGGGATCGTGAAAAACTGTTTTTT
TRBD1 TRBJ1-4 NA TRBV6-5 CASSSLGQTNEKLFF TGTGCCAGCAGTTCCCTGGGACAGACTAATGAAAAACTGTTTTTT
NA TRBJ2-6 NA TRBV5-1 CASSLELGAAGANVLTF TGCGCCAGCAGCTTGGAACTTGGGGCAGCCGGGGCCAACGTCCTGACTTTC
TRBD1 TRBJ2-1 NA TRBV2 CASRIDRGLYEQFF TGTGCCAGCAGGATTGACAGGGGCTTGTATGAGCAGTTCTTC
TRBD2 TRBJ2-1 NA TRBV5-5 CASSLEWGGEQFF TGTGCCAGCAGCTTGGAGTGGGGGGGTGAGCAGTTCTTC
NA TRBJ2-3 NA TRBV27 CASSLSPQGITDTQYF TGTGCCAGCAGTTTATCCCCACAGGGTATCACAGATACGCAGTATTTT
NA TRBJ1-4 NA TRBV27 CASSSLVPLEGWEKLFF TGTGCCAGCAGTTCCCTGGTGCCCCTGGAGGGTTGGGAAAAACTGTTTTTT
TRBD2 TRBJ2-1 NA TRBV27 CASSYLAGNYNEQFF TGTGCCAGCAGTTACCTAGCGGGCAATTACAATGAGCAGTTCTTC
NA TRBJ2-3 NA TRBV5-1 CASSLIEWRGSTDTQYF TGCGCCAGCAGCTTGATAGAATGGAGGGGTAGCACAGATACGCAGTATTTT
NA TRBJ2-3 NA TRBV7-2 CASSFEWGGGDTQYF TGTGCCAGCAGCTTCGAGTGGGGGGGCGGAGATACGCAGTATTTT
NA TRBJ1-1 NA TRBV7-8 CASSLRTAEAFF TGTGCCAGCAGCTTACGTACGGCTGAAGCTTTCTTT
TRBD1 TRBJ1-5 NA TRBV15 CATSRTGQGENQPQHF TGTGCCACCAGCAGGACGGGACAGGGGGAGAATCAGCCCCAGCATTTT
TRBD1 TRBJ1-1 NA TRBV3-1/TRBV3-2 CASKWTGGLGNTEAFF TGTGCCAGCAAGTGGACAGGGGGCTTAGGGAACACTGAAGCTTTCTTT
NA TRBJ2-3 few TRBV4-2 CASSHVTPSAARDRQYF TGTGCCAGCAGCCACGTCACCCCTAGCGCCGCTCGAGATAGGCAGTATTTT
TRBD2 TRBJ2-5 NA TRBV7-2 CASKALAGGHETQYF TGTGCCAGCAAGGCACTAGCGGGGGGGCATGAGACCCAGTACTTC
TRBD1 TRBJ1-2 NA TRBV7-3 CASSLTGDRGYGYTF TGTGCCAGCAGCTTAACGGGGGACAGGGGCTATGGCTACACCTTC
TRBD1 TRBJ2-3 NA TRBV30 CAWSGRTGGINWQYF TGTGCCTGGAGTGGCCGGACAGGGGGTATTAACTGGCAGTATTTT
NA TRBJ2-1 NA TRBV9 CASSLSAASYNEQFF TGTGCCAGCAGCCTCTCGGCGGCCTCCTACAATGAGCAGTTCTTC
NA TRBJ1-2 NA TRBV30 CAWNGGGMNYGYTF TGTGCCTGGAATGGGGGAGGGATGAACTATGGCTACACCTTC
TRBD1 TRBJ2-5 NA TRBV5-5 CASSGGEYDRGRETQYF TGTGCCAGCAGCGGTGGGGAGTACGACAGGGGGCGTGAGACCCAGTACTTC
NA TRBJ2-3 NA TRBV7-2 CATKGGDTQYF TGTGCCACAAAGGGGGGGGATACGCAGTATTTT
NA TRBJ2-7 few TRBV4-1 CASSQDETDHSYEQYF TGCGCCAGCAGCCAAGATGAGACAGATCACTCCTACGAGCAGTACTTC
TRBD2 TRBJ2-7 once TRBV5-6 CASSVGTSGRIYYEQYF TGTGCCAGCAGCGTCGGGACTAGCGGGAGGATTTACTACGAGCAGTACTTC
NA TRBJ1-2 NA TRBV15 CATSTPLSGGGYTF TGTGCCACCAGCACGCCCCTATCCGGTGGTGGCTACACCTTC